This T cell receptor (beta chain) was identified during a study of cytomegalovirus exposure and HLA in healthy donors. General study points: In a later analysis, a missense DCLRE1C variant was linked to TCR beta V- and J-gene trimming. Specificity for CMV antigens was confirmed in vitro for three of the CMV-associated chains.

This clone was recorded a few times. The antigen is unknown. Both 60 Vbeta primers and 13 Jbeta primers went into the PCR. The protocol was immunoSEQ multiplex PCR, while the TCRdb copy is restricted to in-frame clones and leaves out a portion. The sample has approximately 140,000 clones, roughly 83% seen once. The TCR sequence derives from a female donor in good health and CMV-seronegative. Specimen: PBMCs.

CDR3 protein: CASSLYYPGQPYEQYF. CDR3 nucleotide sequence: TGCGCCAGCAGCTTGTACTACCCGGGACAGCCCTACGAGCAGTACTTC. V usage is TRBV5-1 and J usage is TRBJ2-7, with 7 nucleotides matching TRBD1. Losses at the gene ends were 1 base for V and 2 bases for J; bases not matched to a gene: 9. CDR3 length: 16 residues. The germline V gene encodes CDR1 SGHRS and CDR2 YFSETQ.